The next 10 T cell receptor beta chains were all read from a single sample in a study of T cell responses to AZD1222 COVID-19 vaccine. Method: immunoSEQ multiplex PCR; TCRdb's copy keeps in-frame clones and lacks some. This table holds some 120,000 clones, more than 75% found once. The sample here was peripheral blood, taken on day 0 of AZD1222 vaccination. These receptors all come from an adult in good health.

The sample holds one count of this clone. Additional DNA sequences in this sample encode the identical CDR3. V usage is TRBV28 and J usage is TRBJ1-1; unclear D gene. The V gene's germline CDR1 is MDHEN and CDR2 SYDVKM. V was trimmed by 1 base and J by 1 base, leaving 10 bases between them. The CDR3 is 15 amino acids. The CDR3 loop reads CASSLFPTGNTEAFF. CDR3 coding DNA: TGTGCCAGCAGTTTATTCCCCACGGGGAACACTGAAGCTTTCTTT.

This chain links TRBV7-9 with TRBJ1-4; 9 positions agree with TRBD1. The CDR3 loop spans 15 amino acids. The germline CDR1 and CDR2 sequences are SEHNR and FQNEAQ (reference sequence). Trimming took 5 bases from V and 7 from J; bases not matched to a gene: 8. The CDR3 DNA sequence: TGTGCCAGCAGCCCGGGACAGGGAACCAGTGAAAAACTGTTTTTT. Translation: CASSPGQGTSEKLFF.

This chain uses TRBV7-9 with TRBJ1-5, with D uncertain. V lost 2 bases to trimming and J lost 5 bases, with 7 bases between them. Germline V gene sequence: CDR1 SEHNR, CDR2 FQNEAQ (reference sequence). The CDR3 is made up of 13 amino acids. Written as DNA, the CDR3 is TGTGCCAGCAGCTTAACCGGAGATCAGCCCCAGCATTTT. It specifies CASSLTGDQPQHF. Using reference TRBV7-9 and TRBJ1-5 for the parts outside the CDR3, the full variable domain is DTGVSQNPRHKITKRGQNVTFRCDPISEHNRLYWYRQTLGQGPEFLTYFQNEAQLEKSRLLSDRFSAERPKGSFSTLEIQRTEQGDSAMYLCASSLTGDQPQHFGDGTRLSIL.

This clone has a single count. The CDR3 reads CATSRGDGSNEKLFF. DNA for the CDR3: TGTGCCACCAGCAGAGGGGACGGATCTAATGAAAAACTGTTTTTT. The chain has TRBV15 and TRBJ1-4; maybe TRBD1 (5 bases). Looked up from germline, CDR1 is LNHNV and CDR2 is YYDKDF (reference sequence). The CDR3 sequence is 15 residues long. The ends were cut back, 1 base at V and 3 bases at J, with 9 bases in the middle.

The rearrangement uses TRBV10-3 and TRBJ2-7; tentative D call: TRBD2 (6 bases). The CDR3 loop spans 11 amino acids. The V and J ends lost 7 bases and 4 bases respectively, with 8 bases between them. Germline lookup yields CDR1 ENHRY and CDR2 SYGVKD. Here the CDR3 DNA reads TGTGCCATCAAGGCGGGATACGAGCAGTACTTC. Encoded protein: CAIKAGYEQYF.

This clone was recorded once. The chain carries TRBV27 and TRBJ2-1; 11 bases match TRBD2. The CDR3 has 16 residues. The germline V gene has CDR1 MNHEY and CDR2 SMNVEV (reference sequence). The V segment lost 5 bases and the J segment 7 bases; nucleotides outside the gene matches: 10. CDR3 DNA sequence: TGTGCCAGCAGTCCCTTAGCGGGAGGGTCTATTAATGAGCAGTTCTTC. It codes for CASSPLAGGSINEQFF.

The chain is built from TRBV19 and TRBJ2-7; perhaps TRBD1 as D (6 bases). Trimming pared 11 bases from V and 4 bases from J, leaving 18 bases between. The CDR3 has 13 residues. From germline, CDR1 is LNHDA and CDR2 SQIVND (reference sequence). The CDR3 loop is CAARVGGEYEQYF. The CDR3 nucleotides read TGTGCCGCCCGGGTTGGGGGCGAATACGAGCAGTACTTC.

The chain is built from TRBV29-1 and TRBJ1-5, with TRBD1 matching 9 bases. Germline values: CDR1 SQVTM, CDR2 ANQGSEA. This CDR3 has 13 residues. The ends lost 6 bases at V and 2 bases at J; junction bases unmatched: 2. The CDR3 is CSVGQGGNQPQHF. The CDR3, as DNA: TGCAGCGTGGGACAGGGAGGCAATCAGCCCCAGCATTTT.

The rearrangement uses TRBV9 and TRBJ2-1; 7 bases map to TRBD1. The V gene end was trimmed by 3 bases and the J gene end by 5 bases; junction bases not matched to a gene: 8. Germline V gene data show CDR1 as SGDLS and CDR2 as YYNGEE. The CDR3 is made up of 15 amino acids. CDR3 coding DNA: TGTGCCAGCAGCGGCGGACAGGTATTAAACAATGAGCAGTTCTTC. As protein: CASSGGQVLNNEQFF.

This chain connects TRBV20-1 to TRBJ2-7, with a tentative D call TRBD1 (5 bases). CDR3 length: 11 amino acids. The germline CDR1 and CDR2 sequences are DFQATT and SNEGSKA (reference sequence). V was cut by 8 bases and J by 4 bases, with 12 bases left in between. The CDR3 DNA reads TGCAGTCAATTCAAGGGGTACGAGCAGTACTTC. Translated: CSQFKGYEQYF.